This T cell receptor beta chain was observed in a study of blood T cell repertoires in COVID-19. As for the study in general: The United States, Italy and Spain were the sources of the acute and convalescent COVID-19 samples. T cells, B-cell-depleted T cells, or PBMCs supplied cDNA or gDNA.

There are 13 residues in the CDR3. CDR1 and CDR2 from the germline V gene are GTSNPN and SVGIG (reference sequence). The V and J ends lost 5 bases and 3 bases respectively, with 8 bases between them. As processed by the authors: Estimated nucleated cell counts came from reference gene primer amplification. Libraries were prepared by immunoSEQ multiplex PCR; TCRdb keeps only in-frame clonotypes and omits some of them. Clone size and the V and J calls come from that table; the DNA yielded D and trimming. In the table there are 30,000 to 45,000 clones, 87% of which are singletons. The TCR was taken from a human donor in a cohort sampled during active COVID-19. The V and J genes are TRBV30 and TRBJ1-6, with D possibly matching TRBD1 (5 bases). The sample comprised peripheral blood. The chain's CDR3 is CAWLTVYNSPLHF. CDR3 in DNA: TGTGCCTGGCTGACAGTCTATAATTCACCCCTCCACTTT.